The T cell receptor (beta chain) under discussion was sequenced for a study of blood T cells in healthy people across ages. No fewer than 7 million PBMCs went into each sample. Trimming took off 4 bases at V and 3 bases at J, with 11 bases between the two ends. Germline V gene sequence: CDR1 SGHRS, CDR2 YFSETQ. The CDR3 length is 14 residues. Then a second PCR, running about 6 to 12 cycles, was carried out with a sample-barcoded 5' primer and a J-beta primer mix. TCRdb re-analysed the 5' RACE reads in MiXCR, keeping a single row per CDR3 protein. The table shows about 1 million distinct CDR3 sequences, with under 55% occurring only once.

This clonotype was obtained from a woman aged 60-70 years in good health. The gene calls are TRBV5-1 and TRBJ2-1, with D tentatively TRBD2 (5 bases). The source material was blood. CDR3 sequence: CASSMEAHYNEQFF. CDR3 nucleotides: TGCGCCAGCAGCATGGAGGCGCACTACAATGAGCAGTTCTTC.